This TCR beta chain was found in a study of blood T cell repertoires in COVID-19. As for the study in general: The United States, Italy and Spain were the sources of the acute and convalescent COVID-19 samples. The cDNA or gDNA used as material had been derived from T cells, B-cell-depleted T cells, or PBMCs.

In the authors' workflow: Counts of nucleated cells, estimated from reference gene primer amplification, were obtained. Profiling relied on immunoSEQ multiplex PCR, and the TCRdb table lists in-frame clones only, not all of them. For V, J and clone size, that table is used; D and trimming come from the DNA. The repertoire consists of 65,000 to 70,000 clones, with more than 85% occurring once and the leading ten covering around 14%. The sample consisted of peripheral blood. This TCR came from a human donor with active COVID-19. The donor label of this sample is uncertain.

The chain's CDR3 is CASSLSWTSSLYNEQFF. CDR3 DNA sequence: TGTGCCAGCAGTTTATCCTGGACTAGCTCCCTCTACAATGAGCAGTTCTTC. This chain joins TRBV27 and TRBJ2-1; 8 bases agree with TRBD2. Germline V gene sequence: CDR1 MNHEY, CDR2 SMNVEV (reference sequence). The CDR3 is 17 residues long. Trimming removed 0 bases from V and 3 bases from J; junction bases left unmatched: 7.